Each of the 7 T cell receptor beta chains below was sequenced from the same sample in a study of T cell responses to AZD1222 COVID-19 vaccine. TCRdb keeps only in-frame clones here, not all; method: immunoSEQ multiplex PCR. The data hold some 110,000 clones, with more than 75% observed a single time. This specimen was peripheral blood, taken on day 0 of AZD1222 vaccination. Receptors originate from an adult in good health.

The sample holds a few counts of this clone. This chain joins TRBV11-1 and TRBJ1-1; D might be TRBD1 (6 bases). The CDR3 length is 14 residues. Germline V gene sequence: CDR1 SGHAT, CDR2 FQDESV (reference sequence). Trimming cost V 3 bases and J 1 base, with 9 bases left between them. The CDR3 DNA reads TGTGCCAGCAGCTTGTTACAGGGGAACACTGAAGCTTTCTTT. Residues: CASSLLQGNTEAFF.

The genes are TRBV28 and TRBJ1-4; 7 nucleotides line up with TRBD1. The V and J ends lost 6 bases and 7 bases, in that order; junction bases with no gene match: 14. This CDR3 has 16 amino acids. Germline CDR1 is MDHEN and CDR2 is SYDVKM. The CDR3 sequence is CASSPNRQGWSEKLFF. CDR3 coding DNA: TGTGCCAGCAGCCCCAATCGACAGGGCTGGAGTGAAAAACTGTTTTTT.

This chain connects TRBV7-2 to TRBJ2-7, with D possibly matching TRBD2 (6 bases). The CDR3 is 15 amino acids. V was trimmed by 3 bases and J by 6 bases, leaving 18 bases between them. CDR1 is SGHTA and CDR2 is FQGNSA in the germline V gene. The CDR3 region is CASSLRLGAGGEQYF. The DNA of the CDR3 is TGTGCCAGCAGCTTGAGACTAGGGGCGGGTGGCGAGCAGTACTTC.

The chain employs TRBV6-2 or TRBV6-3 and TRBJ1-6, with D tentatively TRBD1 (5 bases). Germline loops: CDR1 MNHEY, CDR2 SVGEGT. The V and J ends lost 2 bases and 7 bases respectively, with 6 bases between them. This CDR3 comprises 13 residues. The CDR3: CASSYEGNSPLHF. The CDR3 region has the DNA TGTGCCAGCAGTTACGAGGGGAATTCACCCCTCCACTTT.

The chain employs TRBV7-8 and TRBJ2-2, with TRBD2 identical over 10 bases. This CDR3 comprises 18 residues. Germline V gene sequence: CDR1 SGHVS, CDR2 FQNEAQ. The trim removed 2 bases at V and 8 bases at J, leaving 14 bases unmatched. CDR3 nucleotides: TGTGCCAGCAGCTTACTGCCTAGCGGGAGTCTATCGGCTGGGGAGCTGTTTTTT. The encoded protein is CASSLLPSGSLSAGELFF.

The chain is built from TRBV5-1 and TRBJ2-1; TRBD2 matches at 7 bases. The junction had 3 bases not matched to a gene; V was cut back by 3 bases and J by 6 bases. From germline, CDR1 is SGHRS and CDR2 YFSETQ. The CDR3 totals 13 residues. The chain's CDR3 is CASSSRTSNEQFF. The CDR3 region has the DNA TGCGCCAGCAGCTCGAGGACTAGCAATGAGCAGTTCTTC.

The chain has TRBV19 and TRBJ1-6; 7 nucleotides line up with TRBD1. With V trimmed by 5 bases and J by 7 bases, 5 bases remained unmatched. The CDR3 totals 14 residues. CDR1 LNHDA and CDR2 SQIVND come from the germline V gene (reference sequence). The CDR3 is CASSYGTENSPLHF. The CDR3 nucleotides are TGTGCCAGTAGTTACGGGACAGAGAATTCACCCCTCCACTTT.